These 27 T cell receptor beta chains originate from one sample sequenced in a study of blood T cell repertoires in COVID-19. The data were produced by immunoSEQ multiplex PCR, yet TCRdb's version contains in-frame clones alone and is incomplete. The sample holds roughly 300,000 clones, 80% to 95% seen once. Sequences were obtained from peripheral blood. The source of these receptors is a woman younger than 45 with COVID-19, enrolled during active disease.

The chain has TRBV7-9 and TRBJ1-4; 9 bases match TRBD1. Germline CDR1 is SEHNR and CDR2 is FQNEAQ (reference sequence). Germline trimming cut 5 bases from V and 8 bases from J; bases unmatched to any gene: 6. The CDR3 is 14 residues long. The CDR3 loop reads CASSRRTGEEKLFF. CDR3 DNA: TGTGCCAGCAGCCGTCGGACAGGGGAAGAAAAACTGTTTTTT.

The chain links TRBV28 to TRBJ2-3, with 13 positions matching TRBD2. CDR1 MDHEN and CDR2 SYDVKM come from the germline V gene. Losses at the gene ends were 5 bases for V and 5 bases for J; bases not matched to a gene: 10. The CDR3 is 17 residues long. The CDR3 DNA is TGTGCCAGCAGTCCAGCCGGGACTAGCGGGAATCTAGATACGCAGTATTTT. Its protein product is CASSPAGTSGNLDTQYF.

CDR3 amino acids: CASGWGVAYTEAFF. The CDR3 DNA follows: TGTGCTAGTGGTTGGGGGGTCGCTTACACTGAAGCTTTCTTT. J is TRBJ1-1 and V is TRBV12-5; maybe TRBD1 (5 bases). V gave up 4 bases and J gave up 3 bases, with 12 bases separating them. Germline values: CDR1 LGHNT, CDR2 FRNRAP. The length of the CDR3 is 14 residues.

The chain couples TRBV20-1 to TRBJ2-3, with D possibly matching TRBD1 (6 bases). The V gene's germline CDR1 is DFQATT and CDR2 SNEGSKA (reference sequence). V was cut by 2 bases and J by 12 bases, with 12 bases left in between. The CDR3 covers 11 residues. CDR3 sequence: CSARRDNFQYF. DNA for the CDR3: TGCAGTGCTAGACGGGACAATTTTCAGTATTTT.

The chain joins TRBV7-2 to TRBJ2-1, with D maybe TRBD2 (5 bases). V dropped 2 bases and J dropped 10 bases, with 12 bases sitting between them. The CDR3 totals 13 residues. Germline CDR1 and CDR2: SGHTA and FQGNSA. The chain's CDR3 is CASSLTQSGEQFF. The CDR3, as DNA: TGTGCCAGCAGCTTAACGCAGTCGGGGGAGCAGTTCTTC.

The chain uses TRBV18 and TRBJ1-3; D unclear. V dropped 1 base and J dropped 2 bases, with 12 bases sitting between them. The CDR3 runs to 16 residues. Germline CDR1 KGHSH, CDR2 LQKENI. Here the CDR3 reads CASSPRVVGPGNTIYF. DNA of the CDR3: TGTGCCAGCTCACCACGTGTGGTTGGGCCTGGAAACACCATATATTTT.

The J gene is TRBJ1-3, the V gene TRBV6-5; perhaps TRBD1 as D (6 bases). The V gene's germline CDR1 is MNHEY and CDR2 SVGAGI. V dropped 2 bases and J dropped 5 bases, with 16 bases sitting between them. This CDR3 region has 16 residues. The CDR3 protein is CASSYRGRGYRNTIYF. CDR3 sequence (DNA): TGTGCCAGCAGTTACCGGGGCAGGGGATACAGAAACACCATATATTTT.

This clone was picked up one time. CDR3 in DNA: TGTGCCAGCAGCTTACTAGCGGGAGTTAGCGGGGAGCTGTTTTTT. Translation: CASSLLAGVSGELFF. The rearrangement uses TRBV11-3 and TRBJ2-2; 10 positions match TRBD2. Germline CDR1 reads SGHNT; CDR2 reads YENEEA. Trimming removed 2 bases from V and 7 bases from J; junction bases left unmatched: 4. CDR3 length: 15 amino acids.

The count of this clone is one. The chain recombines TRBV4-1 with TRBJ1-5; D remains unclear. Germline V gene sequence: CDR1 MGHRA, CDR2 YSYEKL. V was clipped by 0 bases and J by 9 bases, with 9 bases between them. The CDR3 is 13 amino acids. CDR3 sequence reads: CASSQDRVLPQHF. CDR3 DNA sequence: TGCGCCAGCAGCCAAGACCGGGTATTGCCCCAGCATTTT.

In its sample, this clone was seen once. This chain links TRBV3-1 (or the pseudogene TRBV3-2) with TRBJ1-4, with D possibly being TRBD1 (6 bases). The CDR3 extends over 16 amino acids. The germline V gene has CDR1 LGHDT and CDR2 YNNKEL (reference sequence). V was cut by 8 bases and J by 4 bases, with 20 bases left in between. The CDR3 is CASAPTGKVGNEKLFF. Written as DNA, the CDR3 is TGTGCCAGCGCTCCTACAGGGAAGGTCGGTAATGAAAAACTGTTTTTT.

This sequence joins TRBV12-3 or TRBV12-4 and TRBJ2-1; a weak D match, TRBD2 (5 bases). Trimming shortened V by 5 bases and J by 10 bases, and 12 bases separated the two germline ends. The CDR3 runs to 12 residues. CDR3: CASSHTSGEQFF. The CDR3 region has the DNA TGTGCCAGCAGTCATACCTCGGGGGAGCAGTTCTTC.

J is TRBJ2-3 and V is TRBV10-2; TRBD2 matches 8 bases. CDR1 WSHSY and CDR2 SAAADI come from the germline V gene. The CDR3 length is 15 residues. Trimming took 6 bases from V and 2 from J; bases not matched to a gene: 7. CDR3 bases: TGCGCCAGCAGATTCTATAGCGGGGACACAGATACGCAGTATTTT. Protein sequence: CASRFYSGDTDTQYF.

This chain joins TRBV5-3 and TRBJ1-1, with unresolved D. TRBV5-3 is identified as an open reading frame with a role that is uncertain. The CDR3 extends over 13 amino acids. Trimming took 1 base from V and 1 from J, leaving 5 bases between them. The CDR3, as DNA: TGTGCCAGAAGCTTGAAAGCGAACACTGAAGCTTTCTTT. This gives the protein CARSLKANTEAFF.

The table lists this clone with a count of one. The chain combines TRBV3-1 (or the pseudogene TRBV3-2) with TRBJ2-3; TRBD1 matches 7 bases. CDR1 LGHDT and CDR2 YNNKEL come from the germline V gene (reference sequence). The CDR3 sequence is 16 residues long. The ends lost 1 base at V and 5 bases at J; junction bases unmatched: 9. CDR3 sequence: CASSQGQGAGGDTQYF. In DNA, the CDR3 is TGTGCCAGCAGCCAAGGACAGGGCGCTGGAGGAGATACGCAGTATTTT.

In its sample, this clone was seen once. This chain links TRBV6-5 with TRBJ1-5; no firm D call. Germline CDR1 and CDR2: MNHEY and SVGAGI. The CDR3 is 13 amino acids. Trimming cost V 6 bases and J 6 bases, with 12 bases left between them. CDR3 loop: CASRSGGSQPQHF. Here the CDR3 DNA reads TGTGCCAGCAGGTCCGGAGGCAGTCAGCCCCAGCATTTT.

For this clone: Other DNA sequences of this sample code for an identical CDR3. The CDR3 sequence is CATSRDPGQQETQYF. CDR3 coding DNA: TGTGCCACCAGCAGAGATCCGGGACAACAAGAGACCCAGTACTTC. The chain carries TRBV15 and TRBJ2-5; tentatively, D is TRBD1 (6 bases). Trimming took 0 bases from V and 2 from J, leaving 10 bases between them. The CDR3 has 15 amino acids. CDR1 and CDR2 from the germline V gene are LNHNV and YYDKDF (reference sequence). Drawing the rest from reference TRBV15 and TRBJ2-5, the complete variable domain is DAMVIQNPRYQVTQFGKPVTLSCSQTLNHNVMYWYQQKSSQAPKLLFHYYDKDFNNEADTPDNFQSRRPNTSFCFLDIRSPGLGDTAMYLCATSRDPGQQETQYFGPGTRLLVL.

This rearrangement joins TRBV7-2 to TRBJ1-4; D may be TRBD1 (5 bases). The length of the CDR3 is 14 residues. Germline values: CDR1 SGHTA, CDR2 FQGNSA. Trimming stripped 5 bases from V and 8 bases from J, with 15 bases between. The CDR3 DNA is TGTGCCAGCAGCCGCCGGGGGGGTAACGAAAAACTGTTTTTT. Translated, it gives CASSRRGGNEKLFF.

The genes are TRBV27 and TRBJ2-3, with D possibly matching TRBD2 (5 bases). The CDR3 contains 17 residues. The germline V gene encodes CDR1 MNHEY and CDR2 SMNVEV (reference sequence). Trimming removed 6 bases at V and 2 bases at J, with 21 bases between. CDR3 residues: CASRPLTGVAYTDTQYF. In DNA form, the CDR3 reads TGTGCCAGCAGACCTCTGACCGGGGTTGCATACACAGATACGCAGTATTTT.

This sequence joins TRBV30 and TRBJ1-6; D unclear. The CDR3 consists of 13 residues. V was pared by 2 bases and J by 10 bases, with 12 bases between. Germline-derived CDR1 and CDR2 are GTSNPN and SVGIG (reference sequence). The CDR3 spells CAWSTRVYSPLHF. As DNA, the CDR3 is TGTGCCTGGAGTACGAGGGTTTACTCACCCCTCCACTTT.

The genes are TRBV5-5 and TRBJ2-1, with 7 bases fitting TRBD2. The CDR3 is 15 residues long. J was trimmed by 9 bases and V by 5 bases; bases with no gene match: 14. Germline CDR1 SGHKS, CDR2 YYEKEE (reference sequence). The CDR3 DNA reads TGTGCCAGCAGAACATCGGCGGGAGCCTCCGCTGAGCAGTTCTTC. It codes for CASRTSAGASAEQFF.

V usage is TRBV6-2 or TRBV6-3 and J usage is TRBJ1-5; no clear D. V lost 2 bases and J 3 bases, leaving 17 bases between the germline ends. Germline V CDR1 and CDR2: MNHEY, SVGEGT. The length of the CDR3 is 17 residues. CDR3 in amino acids: CASSYAAVPGLNQPQHF. DNA of the CDR3: TGTGCCAGCAGTTACGCCGCTGTCCCGGGTCTCAATCAGCCCCAGCATTTT.

The rearrangement uses TRBV2 and TRBJ2-3; D remains ambiguous. The CDR3 totals 14 residues. In germline, CDR1 is SNHLY, CDR2 FYNNEI. The V end was cut by 7 bases, the J end by 4 bases, with 15 bases between. CDR3 nucleotides: TGTGCCAGCATCCGTGAGTTCGAATCAGATACGCAGTATTTT. Its protein is CASIREFESDTQYF.

This chain joins TRBV24-1 and TRBJ2-1, with 12 bases identical to TRBD2. Germline CDR1 KGHDR, CDR2 SFDVKD. The CDR3 extends over 17 amino acids. V lost 2 bases and J lost 7; bases outside the gene matches: 8. In nucleotides, the CDR3 is TGTGCCACCAGTGATTACACCCCCGGACTAGCGGGAAATGAGCAGTTCTTC. Translation gives CATSDYTPGLAGNEQFF.

This clone occurred once. The chain combines TRBV27 with TRBJ2-1; D unresolved. The CDR3 is made up of 14 amino acids. Per the germline V gene, CDR1 is MNHEY and CDR2 is SMNVEV (reference sequence). V lost 0 bases and J lost 3, with 6 bases in between. This chain's CDR3 is CASSLSGSYNEQFF. CDR3 DNA sequence: TGTGCCAGCAGTTTATCGGGCAGCTACAATGAGCAGTTCTTC.

J is TRBJ2-5 and V is TRBV2; TRBD2 is a possible D gene (6 bases). V shed 7 bases and J shed 2 bases, with 11 bases lying between them. The CDR3 length is 13 residues. Germline CDR1 SNHLY, CDR2 FYNNEI. The chain's CDR3 is CASMRDLQETQYF. As DNA, the CDR3 is TGTGCCAGCATGCGGGACTTGCAAGAGACCCAGTACTTC.

This clone was detected once. The chain employs TRBV28 and TRBJ1-2; D is possibly TRBD1 (5 bases). Trimming shortened V by 5 bases and J by 8 bases, and 21 bases separated the two germline ends. Germline-derived CDR1 and CDR2 are MDHEN and SYDVKM. The CDR3 covers 15 residues. CDR3: CASSPIDSRIEGYTF. As DNA, the CDR3 is TGTGCCAGCAGTCCTATCGACAGCCGCATTGAGGGCTACACCTTC.

The sample holds a few counts of this clone. V gene TRBV28 combines with J gene TRBJ1-5, with 7 bases matching TRBD1. The CDR3 length is 15 residues. Trimming took 6 bases from V and 5 from J; bases not matched to a gene: 10. Germline V CDR1 and CDR2: MDHEN, SYDVKM. The CDR3 DNA reads as TGTGCCAGCAGCCTGGGACAGTTGGGTTATCAGCCCCAGCATTTT. This translates into CASSLGQLGYQPQHF.